This T cell receptor beta chain was profiled in a study of OX40 agonist ivuxolimab in advanced cancers. About the study: Participants averaged approximately 60 years of age (range 23 to 79) and were roughly 83% male.

Study results and limitations: Among some nonresponders, normalized T-cell clonal expansion was also low. There was clonal expansion of CD4+ and CD8+ blood T cells by week 6 at 0.1 to 3.0 mg/kg.

Clones were sequenced by immunoSEQ multiplex PCR, and TCRdb holds only the in-frame ones, with some missing. Of 65,000 to 70,000 clones listed, 90% are singletons. Concerning this clone itself: Its target is not known.

The CDR3 runs 16 residues. Trimming removed 0 bases at V and 0 bases at J, with 9 bases between. The V gene's germline CDR1 is LGHNA and CDR2 YSLEER. The chain combines TRBV4-3 with TRBJ1-3; D uncertain. This sequence was found in an adult with an advanced solid tumor such as melanoma, head and neck, liver or kidney cancer. Sequences were derived from CD4+ or CD8+ T cells sorted from blood, sampled in a trial of the OX40 agonist ivuxolimab. CDR3 coding DNA: TGCGCCAGCAGCCAAGAGGTTGCAGGCTCTGGAAACACCATATATTTT. It translates to CASSQEVAGSGNTIYF.